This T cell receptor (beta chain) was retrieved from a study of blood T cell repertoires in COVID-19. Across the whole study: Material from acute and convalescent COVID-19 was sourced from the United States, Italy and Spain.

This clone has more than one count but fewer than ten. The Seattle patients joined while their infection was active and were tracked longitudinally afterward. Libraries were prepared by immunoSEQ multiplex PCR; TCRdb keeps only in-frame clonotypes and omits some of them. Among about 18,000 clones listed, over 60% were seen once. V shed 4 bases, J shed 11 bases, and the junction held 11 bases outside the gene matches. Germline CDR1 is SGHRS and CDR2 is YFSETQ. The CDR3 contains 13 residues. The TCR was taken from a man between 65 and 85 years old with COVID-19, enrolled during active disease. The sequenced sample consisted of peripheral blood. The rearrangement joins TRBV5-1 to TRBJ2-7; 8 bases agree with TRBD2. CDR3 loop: CASSELAGGLEYF. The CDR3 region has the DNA TGCGCCAGCAGCGAGCTAGCGGGCGGCTTGGAGTACTTC.